The 22 T cell receptor beta chains given below trace back to one sample, sequenced in a study of human T cells and chemical hapten exposure. TCRdb itself ran the RACE reads through MiXCR, one entry per CDR3 protein. The sample includes about 120,000 distinct CDR3 sequences, about 12% of them seen just once. The time point: patch test 1, 2 weeks after DPC sensitization. As for treatment: therapeutic diphenylcyclopropenone sensitization with weekly scalp DPC. The sequenced sample was whole blood, obtained in connection with sensitization to the hapten diphenylcyclopropenone (DPC). The receptors here all came from a woman in her fifties or sixties with alopecia areata. Some clones in this sample may be carry-over from other donors' samples.

The table lists this clonotype with many counts. This chain connects TRBV4-2 to TRBJ1-4; TRBD1 matches 9 bases. In germline, CDR1 is LGHNA, CDR2 YNFKEQ. This CDR3 spans 17 amino acids. V lost 8 bases, J lost 0 bases, and 10 bases stayed unmatched. The CDR3 spells CASSPRGTGTTNEKLFF. In nucleotides, the CDR3 is TGTGCCAGCTCTCCGAGAGGGACAGGGACAACTAATGAAAAACTGTTTTTT.

This clonotype turned up a few times. CDR3 amino acids: CASSPLRYEQYF. CDR3 sequence (DNA): TGTGCCAGCAGTCCCCTCCGCTACGAGCAGTACTTC. This chain uses TRBV12-3 or TRBV12-4 with TRBJ2-7; no definite D call. The CDR3 consists of 12 residues. Trimming cost V 5 bases and J 3 bases, with 8 bases left between them.

This clonotype was counted only a few times. The rearrangement uses TRBV6-5 and TRBJ1-2; maybe TRBD1 (5 bases). The V gene's germline CDR1 is MNHEY and CDR2 SVGAGI. The CDR3 covers 17 residues. The V and J ends lost 7 bases and 4 bases respectively, with 25 bases between them. The CDR3 sequence is CASTQTGAGRASYGYTF. CDR3 nucleotides: TGTGCCAGCACCCAAACAGGAGCGGGCAGGGCCAGCTATGGCTACACCTTC.

The CDR3 protein is CASSFQRTQPQHF. In nucleotides, the CDR3 is TGCGCCAGCAGCTTCCAGCGTACTCAGCCCCAGCATTTT. The chain links TRBV4-1 to TRBJ1-5, with D unclear. With 5 bases removed from V and 6 bases from J, the gap between germline ends came to 11 bases. The CDR3 consists of 13 residues. CDR1 and CDR2 from the germline V gene are MGHRA and YSYEKL.

This clonotype appeared a few times. The chain uses TRBV7-2 and TRBJ2-1; TRBD2 matches 14 bases. Trimming took 5 bases from V and 7 from J; bases not matched to a gene: 10. This CDR3 has 17 residues. Germline values: CDR1 SGHTA, CDR2 FQGNSA. CDR3 sequence (DNA): TGTGCCAGCAGCCCCGGGACTAGCGGGAGCTGGATAAATGAGCAGTTCTTC. It encodes CASSPGTSGSWINEQFF.

The sample holds many counts of this clonotype. This chain joins TRBV19 and TRBJ1-2; D is perhaps TRBD1 (5 bases). CDR1 and CDR2 from the germline V gene are LNHDA and SQIVND (reference sequence). CDR3 size: 15 residues. Trimming left V 3 bases short and J 4 bases short, with 15 bases between. The CDR3 DNA reads as TGTGCCAGTAGTATCGGCGGGGCGGACGCCTATGGCTACACCTTC. It codes for CASSIGGADAYGYTF.

The V and J genes are TRBV18 and TRBJ2-3; D gene uncertain. The CDR3 sequence is 17 residues long. V was clipped by 5 bases and J by 2 bases, with 20 bases between them. Germline-derived CDR1 and CDR2 are KGHSH and LQKENI. The DNA for the CDR3 is TGTGCCAGCTCAGTCTCACTACGCGGCAGTACCACAGATACGCAGTATTTT. Amino acids: CASSVSLRGSTTDTQYF.

The chain joins TRBV20-1 to TRBJ1-6; D remains ambiguous. The CDR3 runs 12 residues. Germline loops: CDR1 DFQATT, CDR2 SNEGSKA (reference sequence). Between the trimmed V and J ends, which lost 6 bases and 6 bases, there was a span of 9 bases. CDR3 sequence reads: CSAKGFNSPLHF. CDR3 nucleotides: TGCAGTGCGAAAGGGTTTAATTCACCCCTCCACTTT.

This chain uses TRBV29-1 with TRBJ1-2; D gene unclear. Trimming removed 7 bases at V and 12 bases at J, with 21 bases between. CDR3 length equals 12 residues. In germline, CDR1 is SQVTM, CDR2 ANQGSEA. DNA for the CDR3: TGCAGCGCAGACTCCGGGCCTCTAAATAACACCTTC. Amino acids: CSADSGPLNNTF.

The chain has TRBV10-2 and TRBJ1-1; D perhaps matches TRBD1 (5 bases). This CDR3 is built from 13 residues. Trimming took off 1 base at V and 5 bases at J, with 8 bases between the two ends. Germline loops: CDR1 WSHSY, CDR2 SAAADI. This CDR3 is CASSEWGGTEAFF. CDR3 DNA: TGCGCCAGCAGTGAGTGGGGGGGAACTGAAGCTTTCTTT.

Turning to this clonotype: Since a much larger clone is just one base distant, this may be a read error. This chain connects TRBV25-1 to TRBJ2-3; unclear D gene. Germline V lookup: CDR1 MGHDK, CDR2 SYGVNS. This CDR3 spans 11 amino acids. Trimming stripped 4 bases from V and 5 bases from J, with 4 bases between. CDR3 coding DNA: TGTGCCAGCAGTGTCGGAGATACGCAGTATTTT. Translation: CASSVGDTQYF. The variable domain in full, with the rest retrieved from reference TRBV25-1 and TRBJ2-3, is EADIYQTPRYLVIGTGKKITLECSQTMGHDKMYWYQQDPGMELHLIHYSYGVNSTEKGDLSSESTVSRIRTEHFPLTLESARPSHTSQYLCASSVGDTQYFGPGTRLTVL.

The table lists this clonotype with a few counts. The chain couples TRBV11-2 to TRBJ2-7, with unresolved D. The CDR3 extends over 11 amino acids. The V gene's germline CDR1 is SGHAT and CDR2 FQNNGV. The germline V and J ends were trimmed by 5 bases and 5 bases, with 7 bases remaining between them. The DNA for the CDR3 is TGTGCCAGCAGCCGCATCGACGAGCAGTACTTC. This translates into CASSRIDEQYF.

This clonotype was recorded many times. V gene TRBV20-1 combines with J gene TRBJ2-3; 8 bases are shared with TRBD2. Trimming at V came to 5 bases and at J to 1 base, leaving 5 bases not matched to a gene. This CDR3 is built from 14 residues. CDR1 and CDR2 (germline): DFQATT, SNEGSKA (reference sequence). This CDR3 reads CSAFRGGRTDTQYF. CDR3 sequence (DNA): TGCAGTGCTTTTCGGGGGGGTCGCACAGATACGCAGTATTTT.

This clonotype has at least ten counts. This chain uses TRBV6-6 with TRBJ2-1; no definite D call. The CDR3 covers 14 residues. The V gene's germline CDR1 is MNHNY and CDR2 SVGAGI (reference sequence). Deletions cut 8 bases from V and 7 bases from J, with 18 bases between. DNA for the CDR3: TGTGCCAGCGGCTCTCCCCTCGATAGGAATGAGCAGTTCTTC. Protein product: CASGSPLDRNEQFF.

This clonotype came up a few times. The chain is built from TRBV29-1 and TRBJ2-1; D is possibly TRBD1 (5 bases). This CDR3 has 11 amino acids. Germline CDR1 reads SQVTM; CDR2 reads ANQGSEA. The CDR3 DNA sequence: TGCAGTACAGGCCGTTACAATGAGCAGTTCTTC. The encoded protein is CSTGRYNEQFF.

This clonotype showed up just a few times. V usage is TRBV5-4 and J usage is TRBJ2-3; 12 bases map to TRBD2. Germline V lookup: CDR1 SGHNT, CDR2 YYREEE (reference sequence). V shed 3 bases and J 2 bases; nucleotides not matched to a gene: 4. The length of the CDR3 is 16 residues. The CDR3 loop reads CASSSRLAGVTDTQYF. The CDR3 bases are TGTGCCAGCAGCTCGAGACTAGCGGGGGTCACAGATACGCAGTATTTT.

This clonotype was recorded a few times. The chain combines TRBV6-5 with TRBJ2-3, with D possibly being TRBD1 (5 bases). Trimming removed 7 bases from V and 2 bases from J, with 16 bases in between. Per germline, CDR1 MNHEY and CDR2 SVGAGI. The CDR3 covers 15 residues. CDR3 DNA: TGTGCCAGCAAGCTGGTTACAGGCCCCACAGATACGCAGTATTTT. The encoded protein is CASKLVTGPTDTQYF.

This clonotype was seen a handful of times. The J gene is TRBJ2-1, the V gene TRBV7-2, with TRBD2 identical over 7 bases. The CDR3 loop spans 13 amino acids. V shed 6 bases, J shed 8 bases, and the junction held 7 bases outside the gene matches. Germline V lookup: CDR1 SGHTA, CDR2 FQGNSA. This CDR3 reads CASRFGTTHEQFF. The CDR3 nucleotides read TGTGCCAGCAGATTCGGGACTACCCATGAGCAGTTCTTC.

This clonotype has a count of ten or more. The rearrangement joins TRBV20-1 to TRBJ1-6; 9 nucleotides agree with TRBD1. Trimming at V came to 0 bases and at J to 7 bases, leaving 7 bases not matched to a gene. In germline, CDR1 is DFQATT, CDR2 SNEGSKA (reference sequence). This CDR3 region has 16 residues. The CDR3 spells CSAREVLGTGNSPLHF. The CDR3 nucleotides read TGCAGTGCTAGAGAGGTCCTAGGGACAGGGAATTCACCCCTCCACTTT.

This clonotype has at least ten counts. CDR3 sequence: CASSFGSGGTDTQYF. Here the CDR3 DNA reads TGTGCCAGCAGTTTCGGCTCCGGGGGGACAGATACGCAGTATTTT. The V and J genes are TRBV6-2 or TRBV6-3 and TRBJ2-3; TRBD2 aligns across 7 bases. Germline values: CDR1 MNHEY, CDR2 SVGEGT. The CDR3 runs to 15 residues. V lost 4 bases, J lost 3 bases, and 7 bases stayed unmatched.

In its sample, this clonotype was seen a few times. The genes are TRBV7-2 and TRBJ2-1; tentatively, D is TRBD1 (6 bases). The length of the CDR3 is 18 residues. Germline values: CDR1 SGHTA, CDR2 FQGNSA. The V gene lost 5 bases and the J gene lost 9 bases, with 29 bases spanning the gap. Written as DNA, the CDR3 is TGTGCCAGCAGCCCCCCTGCCGGGACATCCTCTTTCTTTGGTGAGCAGTTCTTC. Residues: CASSPPAGTSSFFGEQFF.

The J gene is TRBJ2-5, the V gene TRBV7-8; TRBD1 agrees at 7 bases. The CDR3 has 13 residues. The germline gives CDR1 SGHVS, CDR2 FQNEAQ. Trimming removed 5 bases from V and 4 bases from J; junction bases left unmatched: 4. The CDR3 nucleotides read TGTGCCAGCAGCGGAAGGGGGCCAGAGACCCAGTACTTC. It encodes CASSGRGPETQYF.